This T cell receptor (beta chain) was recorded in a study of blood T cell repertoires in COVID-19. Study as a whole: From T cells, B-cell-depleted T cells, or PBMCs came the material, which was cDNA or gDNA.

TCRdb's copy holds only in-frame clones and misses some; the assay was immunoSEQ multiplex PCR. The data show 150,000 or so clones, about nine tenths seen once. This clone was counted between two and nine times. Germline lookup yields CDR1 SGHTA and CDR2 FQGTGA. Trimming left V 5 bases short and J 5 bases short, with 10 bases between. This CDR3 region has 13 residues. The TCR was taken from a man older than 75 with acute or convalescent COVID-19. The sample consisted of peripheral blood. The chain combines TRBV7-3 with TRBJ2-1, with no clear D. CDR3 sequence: CASSGGGHNEQFF. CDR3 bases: TGTGCCAGCAGCGGTGGCGGCCACAATGAGCAGTTCTTC. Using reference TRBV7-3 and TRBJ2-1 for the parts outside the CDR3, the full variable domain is GAGVSQTPSNKVTEKGKYVELRCDPISGHTALYWYRQSLGQGPEFLIYFQGTGAADDSGLPNDRFFAVRPEGSVSTLKIQRTERGDSAVYLCASSGGGHNEQFFGPGTRLTVL.